This TCR beta chain comes out of a study of T cells after yellow fever vaccination. Study-level findings and limits: The secondary response was weaker, and its peak arrived faster, on day 5 versus 15. Subsequent to the booster, the majority of primary-vaccination clones reappeared (around 97% CD4, approximately 90% CD8).

A remark on this clonotype: As yet, its antigen is unknown.

Researchers made TCR cDNA using 5'RACE template switching, and this step added a universal primer site and UMIs. From the 5' RACE reads, TCRdb called clonotypes with MiXCR, one entry per CDR3 protein. This table has about 210,000 distinct CDR3 sequences, roughly 6.2% appearing once. The CDR3 contains 13 residues. Germline CDR1 is DFQATT and CDR2 is SNEGSKA (reference sequence). The V gene lost 7 bases and the J gene lost 2 bases, with 14 bases spanning the gap. The sample in question was CD4+ T cells sorted from PBMCs, obtained on the day of the yellow fever booster vaccination. This chain uses TRBV20-1 with TRBJ1-2, with D hard to call. This clonotype originated in a man between 25 and 39 years old who received the YFV17D yellow fever vaccine. The CDR3 region is CSVLNSKNYGYTF. The CDR3 nucleotides are TGCAGTGTACTTAACAGCAAAAACTATGGCTACACCTTC.